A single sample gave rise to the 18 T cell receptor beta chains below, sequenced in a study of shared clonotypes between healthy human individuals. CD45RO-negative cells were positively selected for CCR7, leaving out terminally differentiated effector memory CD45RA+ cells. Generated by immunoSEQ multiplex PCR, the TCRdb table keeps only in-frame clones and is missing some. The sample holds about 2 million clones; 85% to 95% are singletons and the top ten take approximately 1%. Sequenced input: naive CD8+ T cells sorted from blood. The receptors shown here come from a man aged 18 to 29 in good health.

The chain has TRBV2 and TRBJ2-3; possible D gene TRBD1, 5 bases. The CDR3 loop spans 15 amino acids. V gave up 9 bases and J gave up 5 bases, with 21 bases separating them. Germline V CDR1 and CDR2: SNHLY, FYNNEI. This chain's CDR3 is CARRITTQGKDTQYF. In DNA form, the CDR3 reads TGTGCCAGACGCATCACAACCCAGGGAAAAGATACGCAGTATTTT. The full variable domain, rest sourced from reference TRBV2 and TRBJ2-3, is EPEVTQTPSHQVTQMGQEVILRCVPISNHLYFYWYRQILGQKVEFLVSFYNNEISEKSEIFDDQFSVERPDGSNFTLKIRSTKLEDSAMYFCARRITTQGKDTQYFGPGTRLTVL.

The CDR3 protein is CASSLGLAGGPSTDTQYF. Written as DNA, the CDR3 is TGTGCCAGCAGCTTGGGACTAGCGGGAGGGCCTAGCACAGATACGCAGTATTTT. The gene calls are TRBV7-2 and TRBJ2-3; TRBD2 matches at 16 bases. Germline CDR1 SGHTA, CDR2 FQGNSA. The J segment lost 0 bases and the V segment lost 3 bases, leaving 3 bases of the junction unmatched. The CDR3 is 18 residues long.

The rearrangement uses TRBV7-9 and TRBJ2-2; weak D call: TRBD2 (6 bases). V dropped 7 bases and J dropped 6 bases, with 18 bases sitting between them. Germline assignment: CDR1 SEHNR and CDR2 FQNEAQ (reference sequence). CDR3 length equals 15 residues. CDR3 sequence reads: CASTLLGGHAGELFF. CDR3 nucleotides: TGTGCCAGCACCCTCCTGGGAGGTCATGCCGGGGAGCTGTTTTTT.

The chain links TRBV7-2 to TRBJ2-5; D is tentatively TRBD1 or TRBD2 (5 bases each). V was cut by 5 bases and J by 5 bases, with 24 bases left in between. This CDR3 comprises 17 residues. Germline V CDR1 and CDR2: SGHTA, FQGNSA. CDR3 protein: CASSPGMIGWGGETQYF. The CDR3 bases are TGTGCCAGCAGCCCGGGAATGATCGGTTGGGGCGGGGAGACCCAGTACTTC.

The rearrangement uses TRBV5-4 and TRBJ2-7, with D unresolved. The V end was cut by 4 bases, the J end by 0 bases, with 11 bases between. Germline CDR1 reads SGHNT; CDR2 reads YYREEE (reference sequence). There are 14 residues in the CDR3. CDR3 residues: CASSQVTASYEQYF. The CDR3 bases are TGTGCCAGCAGCCAGGTGACGGCCTCCTACGAGCAGTACTTC.

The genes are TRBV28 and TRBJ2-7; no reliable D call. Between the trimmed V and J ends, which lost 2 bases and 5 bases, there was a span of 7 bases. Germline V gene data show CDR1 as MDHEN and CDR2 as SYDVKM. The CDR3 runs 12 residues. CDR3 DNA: TGTGCCAGCAGTTTAGGACGCAACGAGCAGTACTTC. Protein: CASSLGRNEQYF.

CDR3 in amino acids: CASSLTRTGVEQYF. In nucleotides, the CDR3 is TGCGCCAGCAGCTTGACCAGGACAGGGGTCGAGCAGTACTTC. The chain combines TRBV5-1 with TRBJ2-7; 9 bases map to TRBD1. Looked up from germline, CDR1 is SGHRS and CDR2 is YFSETQ. V trimming: 1 base; J trimming: 6 bases; junction bases outside the gene matches: 5. This CDR3 comprises 14 residues. Full variable domain (outside the CDR3, taken from reference TRBV5-1 and TRBJ2-7): KAGVTQTPRYLIKTRGQQVTLSCSPISGHRSVSWYQQTPGQGLQFLFEYFSETQRNKGNFPGRFSGRQFSNSRSEMNVSTLELGDSALYLCASSLTRTGVEQYFGPGTRLTVT.

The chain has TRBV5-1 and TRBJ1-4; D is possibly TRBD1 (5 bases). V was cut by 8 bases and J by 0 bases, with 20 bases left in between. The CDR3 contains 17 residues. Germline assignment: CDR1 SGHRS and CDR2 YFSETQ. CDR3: CARRPAGPLSTNEKLFF. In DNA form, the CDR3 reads TGCGCCAGGCGGCCCGCGGGACCACTCTCAACTAATGAAAAACTGTTTTTT.

This chain's CDR3 is CASSPGTFSTDTQYF. CDR3 DNA sequence: TGTGCCAGCAGCCCAGGGACTTTTAGCACAGATACGCAGTATTTT. The gene calls are TRBV5-5 and TRBJ2-3; perhaps TRBD2 as D (6 bases). Germline V CDR1 and CDR2: SGHKS, YYEKEE (reference sequence). The CDR3 runs 15 residues. Trimming removed 4 bases at V and 0 bases at J, with 12 bases between. Complete variable domain (other parts from reference TRBV5-5 and TRBJ2-3): DAGVTQSPTHLIKTRGQQVTLRCSPISGHKSVSWYQQVLGQGPQFIFQYYEKEERGRGNFPDRFSARQFPNYSSELNVNALLLGDSALYLCASSPGTFSTDTQYFGPGTRLTVL.

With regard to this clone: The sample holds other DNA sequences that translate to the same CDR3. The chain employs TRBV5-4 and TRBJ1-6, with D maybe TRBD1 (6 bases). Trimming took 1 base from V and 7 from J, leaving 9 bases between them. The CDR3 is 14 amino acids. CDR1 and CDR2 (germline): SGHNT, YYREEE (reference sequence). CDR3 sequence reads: CASSLQGYNSPLHF. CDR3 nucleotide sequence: TGTGCCAGCAGCTTGCAGGGGTACAATTCACCCCTCCACTTT.

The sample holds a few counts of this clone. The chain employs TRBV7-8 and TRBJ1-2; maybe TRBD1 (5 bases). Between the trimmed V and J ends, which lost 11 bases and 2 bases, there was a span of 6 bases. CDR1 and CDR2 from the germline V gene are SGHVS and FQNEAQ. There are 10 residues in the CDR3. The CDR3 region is CAWGNYGYTF. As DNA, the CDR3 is TGTGCCTGGGGCAACTATGGCTACACCTTC.

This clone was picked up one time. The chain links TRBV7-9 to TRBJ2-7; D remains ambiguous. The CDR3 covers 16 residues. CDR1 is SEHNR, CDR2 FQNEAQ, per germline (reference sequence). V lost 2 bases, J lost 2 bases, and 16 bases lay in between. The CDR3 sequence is CASSLIVGPHPYEQYF. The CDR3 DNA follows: TGTGCCAGCAGCTTAATAGTCGGGCCGCATCCCTACGAGCAGTACTTC.

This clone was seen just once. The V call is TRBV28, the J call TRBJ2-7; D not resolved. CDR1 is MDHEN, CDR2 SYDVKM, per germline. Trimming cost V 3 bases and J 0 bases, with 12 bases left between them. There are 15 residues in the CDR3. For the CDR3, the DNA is TGTGCCAGCAGTTTGCGGCAGCACAGCTCCTACGAGCAGTACTTC. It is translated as CASSLRQHSSYEQYF. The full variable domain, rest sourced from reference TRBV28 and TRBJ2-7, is DVKVTQSSRYLVKRTGEKVFLECVQDMDHENMFWYRQDPGLGLRLIYFSYDVKMKEKGDIPEGYSVSREKKERFSLILESASTNQTSMYLCASSLRQHSSYEQYFGPGTRLTVT.

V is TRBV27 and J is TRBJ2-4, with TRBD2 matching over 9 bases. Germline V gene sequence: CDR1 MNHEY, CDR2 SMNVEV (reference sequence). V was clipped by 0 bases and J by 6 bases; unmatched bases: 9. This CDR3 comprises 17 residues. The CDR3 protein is CASSLSAGGGRLNIQYF. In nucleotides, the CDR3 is TGTGCCAGCAGTTTATCGGCGGGAGGGGGACGGTTAAACATTCAGTACTTC.

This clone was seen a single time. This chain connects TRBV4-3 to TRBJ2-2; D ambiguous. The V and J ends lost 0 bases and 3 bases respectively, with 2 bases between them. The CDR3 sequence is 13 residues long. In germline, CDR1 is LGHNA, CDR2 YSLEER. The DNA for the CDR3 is TGCGCCAGCAGCCAAGAATACACCGGGGAGCTGTTTTTT. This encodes CASSQEYTGELFF.

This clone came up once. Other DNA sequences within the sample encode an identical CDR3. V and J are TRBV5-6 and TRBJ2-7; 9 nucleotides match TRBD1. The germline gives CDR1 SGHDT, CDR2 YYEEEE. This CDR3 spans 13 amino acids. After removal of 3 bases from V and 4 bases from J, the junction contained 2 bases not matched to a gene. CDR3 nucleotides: TGTGCCAGCAGCTCCGGACAGGGGTACGAGCAGTACTTC. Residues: CASSSGQGYEQYF.

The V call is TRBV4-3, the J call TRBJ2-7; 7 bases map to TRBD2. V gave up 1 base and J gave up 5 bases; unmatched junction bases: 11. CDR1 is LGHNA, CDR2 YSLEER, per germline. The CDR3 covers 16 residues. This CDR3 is CASSQVYGGSQNEQYF. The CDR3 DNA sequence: TGCGCCAGCAGCCAAGTCTACGGCGGGAGTCAGAACGAGCAGTACTTC.

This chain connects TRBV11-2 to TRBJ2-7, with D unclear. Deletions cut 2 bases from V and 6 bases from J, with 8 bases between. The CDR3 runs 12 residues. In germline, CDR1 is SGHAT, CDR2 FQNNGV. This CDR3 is CASSLIPIEQYF. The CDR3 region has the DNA TGTGCCAGCAGCTTAATCCCCATCGAGCAGTACTTC.